The 13 T cell receptor beta chains below were found in one sample sequenced in a study of blood T cell repertoires in COVID-19. TCRdb keeps only in-frame clones here, not all; method: immunoSEQ multiplex PCR. Seen here are about 24,000 clones, roughly 90% observed once, and the top ten hold 18%. Sequencing was done on a sample of peripheral blood. The receptors were sampled from a human donor with acute or convalescent COVID-19. The donor label of this sample is uncertain.

This rearrangement joins TRBV5-1 to TRBJ1-1; possibly TRBD1 for D (5 bases). The V end lost 3 bases, the J end lost 7 bases, and 19 bases lay between the germline ends. The CDR3 runs to 15 residues. Germline V gene data show CDR1 as SGHRS and CDR2 as YFSETQ. CDR3: CASSSLRGGEGEAFF. CDR3 DNA: TGCGCCAGCAGCTCGCTCCGCGGGGGTGAGGGTGAAGCTTTCTTT.

This chain uses TRBV6-6 with TRBJ2-3, with TRBD1 identical over 9 bases. V gave up 5 bases and J gave up 3 bases; unmatched junction bases: 3. Germline V gene lookup returns CDR1 MNHNY and CDR2 SVGAGI (reference sequence). The CDR3 extends over 14 amino acids. CDR3 sequence: CASSRGTGTDTQYF. In nucleotides, the CDR3 is TGTGCCAGCAGTCGCGGGACAGGGACAGATACGCAGTATTTT.

This chain uses TRBV5-1 with TRBJ1-6; TRBD1 is a possible D gene (6 bases). Germline CDR1 is SGHRS and CDR2 is YFSETQ. Trimming took off 0 bases at V and 10 bases at J, with 11 bases between the two ends. The CDR3 covers 14 residues. The CDR3 DNA is TGCGCCAGCAGCTTGGGGGCAGGGGACTCACCCCTCCACTTT. Residues: CASSLGAGDSPLHF.

CDR3 sequence (DNA): TGTGCCAGCAGCTTAGGGTCAGGTATGTCCTACGAGCAGTACTTC. Protein product: CASSLGSGMSYEQYF. This chain links TRBV7-9 with TRBJ2-7; no definite D call. Germline V gives CDR1 SEHNR, CDR2 FQNEAQ (reference sequence). With 1 base removed from V and 1 base from J, the gap between germline ends came to 11 bases. The CDR3 loop spans 15 amino acids.

J is TRBJ2-3 and V is TRBV11-2; the match to TRBD1 covers 10 bases. CDR1 and CDR2 (germline): SGHAT, FQNNGV. The V segment lost 5 bases and the J segment 2 bases; nucleotides outside the gene matches: 4. The CDR3 consists of 15 residues. CDR3 sequence: CASSLGTGDTDTQYF. CDR3 coding DNA: TGTGCCAGCAGCCTGGGGACAGGGGACACAGATACGCAGTATTTT.

Details on this clone: A junction end diverges from the germline sequence, so it may reflect a read error. This rearrangement joins TRBV3-1 (or the pseudogene TRBV3-2) to TRBJ1-3; D might be TRBD1 (6 bases). This CDR3 contains 18 residues. Germline lookup yields CDR1 LGHDT and CDR2 YNNKEL (reference sequence). CDR3 coding DNA: TGTGCCAGCAGCCAAGAAGGGGGTGATTTAAGTGCCGGAAGCACCATATATTTT. It translates to CASSQEGGDLSAGSTIYF.

V and J are TRBV4-3 and TRBJ2-7; D not resolved. Trimming pared 4 bases from V and 7 bases from J, leaving 14 bases between. This CDR3 region has 13 residues. Germline CDR1 is LGHNA and CDR2 is YSLEER. CDR3 region: CASSPNSRQEQYF. The CDR3 region has the DNA TGCGCCAGCAGCCCCAATTCGAGGCAGGAGCAGTACTTC.

This chain joins TRBV7-7 and TRBJ1-1; weak D call: TRBD1 (6 bases). The CDR3 totals 15 residues. Trimming took 5 bases from V and 3 from J, leaving 16 bases between them. Per the germline V gene, CDR1 is SSHAT and CDR2 is FNYEAQ (reference sequence). The CDR3 DNA reads TGTGCCAGCAGCCCTGGGGGGGCTCGCGACACTGAAGCTTTCTTT. Protein sequence: CASSPGGARDTEAFF.

The table lists this clone with a count of one. The V and J genes are TRBV4-3 and TRBJ2-1, with a possible D match to TRBD2 (6 bases). There are 15 residues in the CDR3. Per germline, CDR1 LGHNA and CDR2 YSLEER. The V gene lost 3 bases and the J gene lost 6 bases, with 15 bases spanning the gap. CDR3 bases: TGCGCCAGCAGCCAGTGGGACTTTGGACGCAATGAGCAGTTCTTC. It is translated as CASSQWDFGRNEQFF.

This chain uses TRBV19 with TRBJ1-6; 10 bases are a match to TRBD1. The CDR3 loop spans 16 amino acids. J was trimmed by 5 bases and V by 5 bases; bases with no gene match: 6. Germline CDR1 is LNHDA and CDR2 is SQIVND (reference sequence). CDR3 DNA sequence: TGTGCCAGTAGTGGACCGGGACAGGGGAATAATTCACCCCTCCACTTT. Translating it yields CASSGPGQGNNSPLHF.

This chain links TRBV19 with TRBJ1-2; no clear D. The CDR3 sequence is 14 residues long. Trimming took off 9 bases at V and 4 bases at J, with 18 bases between the two ends. The germline CDR1 and CDR2 sequences are LNHDA and SQIVND (reference sequence). This CDR3 is CASNANTLAYGYTF. Here the CDR3 DNA reads TGTGCCAGCAATGCAAACACGTTAGCCTATGGCTACACCTTC. The variable domain in full, completed from reference TRBV19 and TRBJ1-2, reads DGGITQSPKYLFRKEGQNVTLSCEQNLNHDAMYWYRQDPGQGLRLIYYSQIVNDFQKGDIAEGYSVSREKKESFPLTVTSAQKNPTAFYLCASNANTLAYGYTFGSGTRLTVV.

The genes are TRBV29-1 and TRBJ1-1; D is uncertain. CDR3 length equals 10 residues. Trimming stripped 1 base from V and 6 bases from J, with 3 bases between. Germline V gene data show CDR1 as SQVTM and CDR2 as ANQGSEA. CDR3 sequence reads: CSVEGPEAFF. The DNA of the CDR3 is TGCAGCGTTGAAGGGCCTGAAGCTTTCTTT.

The CDR3 DNA is TGTGCCAGCAGCGGTTCGGGGGTCTCTGGAAACACCATATATTTT. Protein: CASSGSGVSGNTIYF. The V call is TRBV5-8, the J call TRBJ1-3, with D perhaps matching TRBD1 (5 bases). V lost 4 bases to trimming and J lost 0 bases, with 11 bases between them. Germline V gene data show CDR1 as SGHTS and CDR2 as YDEGEE. The CDR3 is made up of 15 amino acids.